This T cell receptor (beta chain) was captured by sequencing in a study of cytomegalovirus exposure and HLA in healthy donors. The CDR3 has 17 residues. CDR1 is LNHNV and CDR2 is YYDKDF in the germline V gene (reference sequence). Losses at the gene ends were 0 bases for V and 3 bases for J; bases not matched to a gene: 4. Sequenced by immunoSEQ multiplex PCR; TCRdb stores in-frame clones only, minus some. The top ten clones hold roughly 1% of a sample with under 200,000 clones, roughly 95% of them seen once. With regard to this clone: Its specificity is unknown.

General study points: Specificity for CMV antigens was confirmed in vitro for three of the CMV-associated chains.

From the roughly 110-subject validation cohort, which was separate from the approximately 670-subject first cohort, the donors were drawn. The sample was PBMCs. The rearrangement links TRBV15 to TRBJ2-3; 12 nucleotides agree with TRBD1. The source is a woman under 30 in good health and CMV-seronegative. The CDR3 DNA sequence: TGTGCCACCAGCAGAGAAGGGGACAGGGGGCAGACAGATACGCAGTATTTT. Amino acids: CATSREGDRGQTDTQYF.